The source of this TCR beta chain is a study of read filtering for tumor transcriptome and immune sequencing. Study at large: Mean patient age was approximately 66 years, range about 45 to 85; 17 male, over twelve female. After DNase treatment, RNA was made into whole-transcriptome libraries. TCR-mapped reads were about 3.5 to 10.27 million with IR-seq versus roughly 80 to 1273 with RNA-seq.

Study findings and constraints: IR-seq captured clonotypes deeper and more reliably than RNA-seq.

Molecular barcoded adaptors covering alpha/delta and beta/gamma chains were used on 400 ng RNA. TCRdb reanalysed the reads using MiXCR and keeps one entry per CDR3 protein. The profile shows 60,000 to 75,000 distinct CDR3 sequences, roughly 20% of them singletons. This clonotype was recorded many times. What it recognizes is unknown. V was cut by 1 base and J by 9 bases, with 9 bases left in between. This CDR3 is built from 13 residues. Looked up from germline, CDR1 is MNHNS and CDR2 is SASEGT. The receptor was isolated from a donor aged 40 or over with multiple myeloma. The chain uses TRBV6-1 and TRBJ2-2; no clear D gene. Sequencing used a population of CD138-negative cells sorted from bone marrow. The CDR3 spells CASSEGLPRELFF. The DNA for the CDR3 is TGTGCCAGCAGTGAAGGGCTCCCCCGGGAGCTGTTTTTT.